A selection of T cell receptor beta chains follows, all from one sample in a study of patients and donors after allogeneic stem cell transplantation. TCRdb re-derived calls from the RT-PCR reads in MiXCR, one entry per CDR3 protein. Seen here are about a million distinct CDR3 sequences, more than 15% observed once, and the top ten hold 5% to 6.5%. Sequencing was done on a sample of blood, either unsorted or a sorted T cell fraction (not recorded which). These receptors were obtained from a human donor who was either an allogeneic HSCT recipient or a stem cell or donor lymphocyte infusion donor (not recorded which). It is not recorded whose cells these are; they may come from a transplant donor. Each CDR3 is given with its conserved first and last residue. The D gene is left open where the match is weak. Size values are once, few and many counts, or a class for expanded clones, and some rows have none.

TRBJ1-2 | TRBD1 | few | TRBV28 | TGTGCCAGCAGTTCCCCTGGGACAGCAGTTCGCTACACCTTC | CASSSPGTAVRYTF
TRBJ1-1 | NA | few | TRBV4-1 | TGCGCCAGCAGCCATCGCGGGGCCGATGTCACTGAAGCTTTCTTT | CASSHRGADVTEAFF
TRBJ2-1 | NA | NA | TRBV20-1 | TGCAGTGCTAGAGGTGAAGGCAGGAGCCAGCAGTTCTTC | CSARGEGRSQQFF
TRBJ2-3 | NA | NA | TRBV11-2 | TGTGCCAGCAGCCCGTACCTTAGCACAGATACGCAGTATTTT | CASSPYLSTDTQYF
TRBJ2-1 | TRBD2 | once | TRBV20-1 | TGCAGTGCTGGTAGCGGGGGACCCAATGAGCAGTTCTTC | CSAGSGGPNEQFF
TRBJ2-5 | NA | few | TRBV24-1 | TGTGCCACCGCGGACCGGCAAGAGACCCAGTACTTC | CATADRQETQYF
TRBJ1-5 | TRBD1 | few | TRBV6-1 | TGTGCCAGCAGTCGGGACAGTAAGAATCAGCCCCAGCATTTT | CASSRDSKNQPQHF
TRBJ1-6 | NA | NA | TRBV4-3 | TGCGCCAGCAGCCAAGATAATCAGAGCAGGGGATTTTCACCCCTCCACTTT | CASSQDNQSRGFSPLHF
TRBJ2-3 | TRBD2 | NA | TRBV6-2/TRBV6-3 | TGTGCCAGCAGTTACTCGACTAGCGGGTCGTCAACTAGCACAGATACGCAGTATTTT | CASSYSTSGSSTSTDTQYF
TRBJ2-5 | TRBD2 | NA | TRBV10-2 | TGCGCCAGCAGCTCCGAGAGGATACTAGCGAAGACCCAGTACTTC | CASSSERILAKTQYF
TRBJ2-4 | NA | NA | TRBV20-1 | TGCAGTGCTAGACAGGGATCGAAAAACATTCAGTACTTC | CSARQGSKNIQYF
TRBJ2-3 | TRBD1 | NA | TRBV5-1 | TGCGCCAGCAGCCCAGTCAGGCTCCGGGACAGGGGAACAGATACGCAGTATTTT | CASSPVRLRDRGTDTQYF
TRBJ2-6 | TRBD1 | many | TRBV12-3/TRBV12-4 | TGTGCCAGCAGAGACCGGGACAGGGGGAGAACAGGGGCCAACGTCCTGACTTTC | CASRDRDRGRTGANVLTF
TRBJ1-1 | TRBD1 | many | TRBV12-3/TRBV12-4 | TGTGCCAGCAGTTTAGCGGGCAGGGGGCGACCTGAAGCTTTCTTT | CASSLAGRGRPEAFF
TRBJ1-6 | NA | few | TRBV4-1 | TGCGCCAGCAGCCAATACCTTCTGGACTATCCTTCACCCCTCCACTTT | CASSQYLLDYPSPLHF
TRBJ2-1 | TRBD2 | few | TRBV25-1 | TGTGCCAGCAGCAACCCGTTAAGCGGGAGTCTCGATGAGCAGTTCTTC | CASSNPLSGSLDEQFF
TRBJ1-2 | TRBD1 | many | TRBV12-3/TRBV12-4 | TGTGCCAGCAGGATGACCGGGACAGTTGACTATGGCTACACCTTC | CASRMTGTVDYGYTF
TRBJ1-5 | NA | NA | TRBV27 | TGTGCCAGCAGTGCGACATACAGGGTGGGTCAGCCCCAGCATTTT | CASSATYRVGQPQHF
TRBJ2-2 | NA | few | TRBV25-1 | TGTGCCAGCAGTGACATCGGAGGGACCGGGGAGCTGTTTTTT | CASSDIGGTGELFF
TRBJ2-7 | NA | NA | TRBV2 | TGTGCCAGCCGGACCGAGACCTACGAGCAGTACTTC | CASRTETYEQYF
TRBJ1-1 | NA | NA | TRBV20-1 | TGCAGTGCAACAAGGACCGGTAAAAACACTGAAGCTTTCTTT | CSATRTGKNTEAFF
TRBJ1-5 | NA | NA | TRBV7-6 | TGTGCCAGCAGACAGCCAGGTCGGCCCCAGCATTTT | CASRQPGRPQHF
TRBJ2-1 | TRBD1 | NA | TRBV20-1 | TGCAGTGCTAGAGATCCGGACAGGGGGTGGAACAATGAGCAGTTCTTC | CSARDPDRGWNNEQFF
TRBJ1-1 | NA | NA | TRBV11-2 | TGTGCCAGCAGCTTAGGAACCTCCCTGGAAGCTTTCTTT | CASSLGTSLEAFF
TRBJ1-1 | NA | NA | TRBV5-1 | TGCGCCAGCAGCGCCGGGGGGGGATCTGAAGCTTTCTTT | CASSAGGGSEAFF
TRBJ2-7 | NA | few | TRBV9 | TGTGCCAGCAGCTCGGACGGGGAAACCGAGCAGTACTTC | CASSSDGETEQYF
TRBJ1-3 | TRBD1 | few | TRBV6-1 | TGTGCCAGCAGAGACAGGGGAAGAAACACCATATATTTT | CASRDRGRNTIYF
TRBJ2-5 | NA | NA | TRBV11-3 | TGTGCCAGCAGCATCCCGGAGGGGGCCTTCCAAGAGACCCAGTACTTC | CASSIPEGAFQETQYF
TRBJ1-1 | TRBD1 | many | TRBV20-1 | TGCAGTGCTAGATCTAACAGGGGACGCACTGAAGCTTTCTTT | CSARSNRGRTEAFF
TRBJ1-4 | NA | NA | TRBV15 | TGTGCCACCAGTGGACGGGAGGCATACGAAAAACTGTTTTTT | CATSGREAYEKLFF
TRBJ2-5 | NA | NA | TRBV7-9 | TGTGCCAGCAGCCCGGGAGGGGGCCGGGAGACCCAGTACTTC | CASSPGGGRETQYF
TRBJ1-6 | NA | NA | TRBV6-1 | TGTGCCAGCAGGACGGGACCGGAGAATTCACCCCTCCACTTT | CASRTGPENSPLHF
TRBJ1-2 | NA | few | TRBV29-1 | TGCAGCGTTGACATCGGGACGGACGCTAACTATGGCTACACCTTC | CSVDIGTDANYGYTF
TRBJ1-2 | NA | few | TRBV25-1 | TGTGCCAGCAGTGAACATTCAAACTATGGCTACACCTTC | CASSEHSNYGYTF
TRBJ2-3 | TRBD2 | NA | TRBV20-1 | TGCAGTGCTGGGGGAGGACTAGCGGGTATTCTTGATACGCAGTATTTT | CSAGGGLAGILDTQYF